This T cell receptor (beta chain) was sequenced for a study of T-cell reconstitution after alpha-beta-depleted transplantation in children. Study-level points and caveats: Surviving recipient T cells and thymic progenitors underlay high day-60 TCRbeta diversity in some patients. Reported findings indicate that, about two months after transplant, alpha-beta T cells came from several hundred expanded clones, which were derived from non-depleted graft cells. Newly made T cells mostly supplied T-cell counts and diversity one year after transplant.

This clonotype was detected a few times. Its antigen remains unidentified. Germline-derived CDR1 and CDR2 are LGHNT and FRNRAP. V gave up 8 bases and J gave up 4 bases, with 18 bases separating them. The CDR3 loop spans 14 amino acids. As it was prepared, the TCRbeta library received unique molecular identifiers. TCRdb re-called the PCR reads through MiXCR, storing one row per CDR3 protein. The sample consists of about 980,000 distinct CDR3 sequences, roughly 29% of them appearing once. The gene calls are TRBV12-5 and TRBJ2-7; D is tentatively TRBD1 or TRBD2 (5 bases each). The clonotype originates from a boy under two years old who had a stem cell transplant for SCID, so the T cells may come from the graft donor. The sample was PBMCs, mostly from graft donor cells, taken 360 days after TCRalphabeta/CD19-depleted stem cell transplant. The CDR3 region is CASSPGTPMYEQYF. As DNA, the CDR3 is TGTGCTAGTTCCCCGGGGACCCCAATGTACGAGCAGTACTTC.